The present entry profiles one T cell receptor (beta chain) with its context. The source of the sample is a study of blood T cell repertoires in COVID-19. As for the study in general: Some COVID-19 samples were acute and others convalescent; all came from the United States, Italy and Spain. The analysed material was cDNA or gDNA that came from T cells, B-cell-depleted T cells, or PBMCs.

The assay was immunoSEQ multiplex PCR, and TCRdb's table has in-frame clones only and misses some. The sample consists of around 130,000 clones, 85% to 90% of them appearing once. The origin of this receptor is a man between 65 and 85 years old with active or convalescent COVID-19. The sample was peripheral blood.

Written as DNA, the CDR3 is TGTGCCTGGAGTAGGGGGTGGGGTAGCGCCTCCTACGAGCAGTACTTC. Translating gives CAWSRGWGSASYEQYF. The chain uses TRBV30 and TRBJ2-7; D is perhaps TRBD1 (6 bases). This CDR3 has 16 amino acids. CDR1 is GTSNPN, CDR2 SVGIG, per germline (reference sequence). V lost 2 bases, J lost 0 bases, and 17 bases lay in between.